Below are 9 T cell receptor beta chains sequenced from a single sample in a study of T cell responses to AZD1222 COVID-19 vaccine. Repertoires were generated with immunoSEQ multiplex PCR, while TCRdb's copy carries only in-frame clones and drops some. The sample holds some 62,000 clones, approximately 80% seen once. The starting material was peripheral blood, obtained on day 0 of AZD1222 vaccination. These receptors were collected from an adult in good health.

The rearrangement joins TRBV7-2 to TRBJ2-3; 9 nucleotides agree with TRBD2. In germline, CDR1 is SGHTA, CDR2 FQGNSA. CDR3 length: 18 residues. The V gene end was trimmed by 4 bases and the J gene end by 6 bases; junction bases not matched to a gene: 17. CDR3 DNA sequence: TGTGCCAGCAGCTCCCTGGAGGTAGCGGGGGCCAGCAGGGATACGCAGTATTTT. Protein product: CASSSLEVAGASRDTQYF. The full variable domain, its missing parts supplied by reference TRBV7-2 and TRBJ2-3, is GAGVSQSPSNKVTEKGKDVELRCDPISGHTALYWYRQSLGQGLEFLIYFQGNSAPDKSGLPSDRFSAERTGGSVSTLTIQRTQQEDSAVYLCASSSLEVAGASRDTQYFGPGTRLTVL.

The genes are TRBV27 and TRBJ2-1; D perhaps matches TRBD1 (5 bases). Germline V CDR1 and CDR2: MNHEY, SMNVEV (reference sequence). The CDR3 is made up of 14 amino acids. Trimming shortened V by 3 bases and J by 6 bases, and 12 bases separated the two germline ends. The CDR3 DNA is TGTGCCAGCAGTTTTATAGGGGTCGGCAATGAGCAGTTCTTC. Translated, it gives CASSFIGVGNEQFF.

The genes are TRBV7-2 and TRBJ2-1, with D maybe TRBD1 (5 bases). Germline assignment: CDR1 SGHTA and CDR2 FQGNSA. V was clipped by 5 bases and J by 4 bases, with 9 bases between them. The CDR3 extends over 13 amino acids. The CDR3 nucleotides read TGTGCCAGCAGCGCTGACAGTTACAATGAGCAGTTCTTC. Translated: CASSADSYNEQFF.

This clone was seen a few times. This chain joins TRBV19 and TRBJ1-2, with 7 bases identical to TRBD1. The CDR3 extends over 16 amino acids. CDR1 is LNHDA, CDR2 SQIVND, per germline (reference sequence). V gave up 7 bases and J gave up 4 bases; unmatched junction bases: 15. The CDR3 DNA sequence: TGTGCCAGTAATTCCCTGGGACAGAAGATCCTCTATGGCTACACCTTC. Protein: CASNSLGQKILYGYTF.

The genes are TRBV28 and TRBJ1-2; TRBD1 matches 8 bases. Germline assignment: CDR1 MDHEN and CDR2 SYDVKM. The V segment lost 7 bases and the J segment 2 bases; nucleotides outside the gene matches: 3. The CDR3 length is 13 residues. The CDR3 region is CASKTGENYGYTF. The CDR3 nucleotides are TGTGCCAGCAAGACAGGGGAGAACTATGGCTACACCTTC.

This clone was observed a few times. The genes are TRBV19 and TRBJ1-5; 7 bases map to TRBD1. Germline values: CDR1 LNHDA, CDR2 SQIVND (reference sequence). The CDR3 loop spans 16 amino acids. The trim removed 6 bases at V and 2 bases at J, leaving 10 bases unmatched. The CDR3 here is CASRRQTGAGNQPQHF. The CDR3 DNA reads TGTGCCAGTAGGCGTCAAACAGGGGCGGGCAATCAGCCCCAGCATTTT.

V usage is TRBV7-9 and J usage is TRBJ1-1; D remains ambiguous. The CDR3 totals 13 residues. V lost 4 bases and J 1 base, leaving 7 bases between the germline ends. Germline CDR1 reads SEHNR; CDR2 reads FQNEAQ (reference sequence). CDR3 residues: CASSYTENTEAFF. The CDR3 bases are TGTGCCAGCAGCTACACAGAGAACACTGAAGCTTTCTTT.

There are a few counts of this clone. This sequence joins TRBV14 and TRBJ2-7; TRBD1 aligns across 9 bases. V gave up 1 base and J gave up 4 bases; unmatched junction bases: 5. The CDR3 is 15 amino acids. Germline V gene data show CDR1 as SGHDN and CDR2 as FVKESK. The CDR3 region has the DNA TGTGCCAGCAGCCAAGCCAGGGGACAGGGATACGAGCAGTACTTC. It codes for CASSQARGQGYEQYF.

This clone was picked up one time. V usage is TRBV24-1 and J usage is TRBJ2-3, with 8 positions matching TRBD2. This CDR3 contains 17 residues. V lost 1 base to trimming and J lost 8 bases; unmatched junction nucleotides: 13. Germline assignment: CDR1 KGHDR and CDR2 SFDVKD. CDR3 in DNA: TGTGCCACCAGTGATTTCAAGGGGCTAGCGGGTTCAGGTACGCAGTATTTT. Translated, it gives CATSDFKGLAGSGTQYF.